This TCR beta chain was captured by sequencing in a study of T cell repertoires in cytomegalovirus infection. General observations from the study: Across the ex vivo response, the dominant clonotypes were HLA-C-restricted CMV-specific TCR beta clonotypes.

The length of the CDR3 is 19 residues. The germline V gene has CDR1 LGHDT and CDR2 YNNKEL (reference sequence). V was pared by 4 bases and J by 5 bases, with 16 bases of the junction left unmatched. This clonotype has ten or more counts. Its cognate antigen is unknown. TCRdb processed the reads anew with MiXCR; each CDR3 protein has one entry. Among roughly 240,000 distinct CDR3 sequences listed, 6% to 8% were seen once. The chain employs TRBV3-1 and TRBJ2-2, with 10 positions matching TRBD1. Sequencing was performed on PBMCs. The TCR originated in a human donor in good health (CMV status not recorded). Some clones in this sample may be carry-over from other donors' samples. CDR3 nucleotide sequence: TGTGCCAGCAGCCGAGACAGGGGGCAAGGCGGGACGACAACCGGGGAGCTGTTTTTT. It encodes CASSRDRGQGGTTTGELFF.